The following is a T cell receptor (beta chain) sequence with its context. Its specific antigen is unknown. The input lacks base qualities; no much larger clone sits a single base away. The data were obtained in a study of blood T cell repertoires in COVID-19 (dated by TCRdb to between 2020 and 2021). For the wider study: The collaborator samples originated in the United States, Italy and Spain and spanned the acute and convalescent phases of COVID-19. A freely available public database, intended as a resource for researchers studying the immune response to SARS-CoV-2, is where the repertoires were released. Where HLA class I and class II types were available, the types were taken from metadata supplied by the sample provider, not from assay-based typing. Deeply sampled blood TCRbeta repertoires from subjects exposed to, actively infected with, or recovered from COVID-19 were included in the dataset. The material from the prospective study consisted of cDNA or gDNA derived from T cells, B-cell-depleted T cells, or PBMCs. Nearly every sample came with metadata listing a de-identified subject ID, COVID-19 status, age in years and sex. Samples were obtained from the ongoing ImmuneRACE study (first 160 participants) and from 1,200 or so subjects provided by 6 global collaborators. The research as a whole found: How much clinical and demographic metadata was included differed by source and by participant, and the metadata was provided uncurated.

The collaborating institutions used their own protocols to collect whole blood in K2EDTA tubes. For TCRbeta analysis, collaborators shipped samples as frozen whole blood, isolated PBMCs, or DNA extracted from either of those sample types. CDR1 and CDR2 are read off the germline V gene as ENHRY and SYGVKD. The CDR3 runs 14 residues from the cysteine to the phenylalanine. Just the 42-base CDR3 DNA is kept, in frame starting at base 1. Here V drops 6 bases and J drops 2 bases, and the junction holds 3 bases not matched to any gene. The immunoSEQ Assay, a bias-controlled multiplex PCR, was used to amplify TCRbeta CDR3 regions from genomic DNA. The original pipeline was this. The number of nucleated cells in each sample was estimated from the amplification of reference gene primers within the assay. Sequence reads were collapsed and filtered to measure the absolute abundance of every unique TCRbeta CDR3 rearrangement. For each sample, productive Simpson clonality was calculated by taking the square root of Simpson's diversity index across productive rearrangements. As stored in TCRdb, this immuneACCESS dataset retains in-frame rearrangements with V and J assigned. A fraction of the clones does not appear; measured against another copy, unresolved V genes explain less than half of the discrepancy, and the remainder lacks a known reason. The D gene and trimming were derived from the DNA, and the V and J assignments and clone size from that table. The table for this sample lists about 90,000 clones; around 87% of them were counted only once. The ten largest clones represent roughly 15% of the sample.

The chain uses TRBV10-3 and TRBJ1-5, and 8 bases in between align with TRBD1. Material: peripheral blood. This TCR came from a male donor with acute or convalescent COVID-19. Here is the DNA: TGTGCCATCAGGGAGACAGGGGGCAATCAGCCCCAGCATTTT. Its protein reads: CAIRETGGNQPQHF.